This T cell receptor (beta chain) came from a study of post-analysis software for immune sequencing data (dated by TCRdb to the mid-2010s). Concerning the study at large: Relapsing-remitting, secondary progressive and progressive-relapsing multiple sclerosis were recorded as disease courses, and subtype annotation was lacking for some patients. The multiple sclerosis patient repertoires were compared with 11 previously published healthy control repertoires from donors aged about 6 to 28 years. A subset of samples was prepared in parallel using single-end sample barcoding, then pooled and co-amplified after Illumina adapter ligation.

In this sample, this clonotype turned up a few times. Its antigen remains undetermined. No base quality information exists; no much larger clone differs at one position. Receptor libraries were prepared by PCR. The run used an Illumina HiSeq 2500. To reduce PCR and sequencing biases, unique molecular identifiers were built into the TCR beta cDNA libraries. Approximately 500,000 cDNA molecules were obtained per 1 to 10 million input T cells, so each molecule approximated one T cell. The patient libraries were prepared and sequenced using the same protocol as the earlier healthy control dataset. Samples belonging to the same batch were prepared together, multiplexed and sequenced on a shared HiSeq lane. Per the source publication's procedure: Raw barcoded reads were processed with MIGEC, and single-read molecular identifier groups were discarded before consensus assembly and CDR3 extraction. VDJtools was used for post-analysis of the clonotype tables, with diversity normalized by down-sampling every dataset to the smallest sample size. To correct batch-related cross-sample contamination, repertoire overlap clustering matched CDR3 amino acid sequences but not nucleotide sequences. TCRdb reprocessed the public reads (quality trimming at Q25 with fastp, clone calling with MiXCR) and kept in-frame beta chains. Here each entry gathers all rows of one CDR3 protein and keeps the most common genes and DNA. The V and J calls, along with clone size, are taken from TCRdb and not from the paper's own processing. The sample contains a few hundred thousand distinct CDR3 sequences, under 55% of them found a single time. The ten largest account for about 12% of the sample.

Per the germline V gene (reference sequence), DFQATT is the CDR1 and SNEGSKA is the CDR2. Including cysteine and phenylalanine, the CDR3 has 13 amino acids. Left in the record is the CDR3 DNA by itself, 39 bases read in frame from the first base. Trimming costs V 6 bases and J 6 bases, and their ends lie 15 bases apart. To demonstrate the VDJtools post-analysis software, the study profiled TCR beta repertoires from the peripheral blood of about a dozen young patients with multiple sclerosis. Multiple sclerosis patients were children and adolescents aged about 6 to 15 years. Results and caveats for the whole study, not just this receptor: The control group was slightly older than the multiple sclerosis patient group. Significantly lower normalized Chao1 diversity was found in multiple sclerosis patients than in controls, suggesting substantial peripheral T-cell clonal expansion. Patients showed significantly higher frequencies than controls for five TRBV segments, among them TRBV5-6, TRBV5-1 and TRBV20-1. Strong co-clustering of samples prepared in the same batch was shown by direct clustering with F measure, prompting a batch-effect correction.

What was sequenced was blood. This receptor was identified in a girl aged 5-17 years with multiple sclerosis. The sequence links TRBV20-1 to TRBJ2-1; a weak D assignment points to TRBD2 (6 bases agree). Here is the DNA: TGCAGTGCGCCCTATCTGGGAGGCAATGAGCAGTTCTTC. This codes for CSAPYLGGNEQFF.